These 15 T cell receptor beta chains share one sample of origin, sequenced in a study of blood T cell repertoires in COVID-19. Measured with immunoSEQ multiplex PCR; TCRdb has only the in-frame clones, and not every one. The sample consists of about 90,000 clones, about 80% of them appearing once. The source material was peripheral blood. The source of these receptors is a man in his 60s with acute or convalescent COVID-19.

This chain links TRBV28 with TRBJ2-7; 13 bases agree with TRBD2. CDR1 is MDHEN, CDR2 SYDVKM, per germline. The junction had 6 bases not matched to a gene; V was cut back by 6 bases and J by 4 bases. This CDR3 contains 15 residues. CDR3 bases: TGTGCCAGCAGACTAGCGGGGGGGCTCTCGTACGAGCAGTACTTC. It specifies CASRLAGGLSYEQYF.

The chain carries TRBV11-2 and TRBJ1-2; D perhaps matches TRBD1 (6 bases). V lost 5 bases and J 4 bases, leaving 11 bases between the germline ends. CDR1 is SGHAT, CDR2 FQNNGV, per germline. This CDR3 spans 13 amino acids. CDR3: CASSPGATYGYTF. As DNA, the CDR3 is TGTGCCAGCAGCCCAGGGGCGACCTATGGCTACACCTTC. Combining the CDR3 with reference TRBV11-2 and TRBJ1-2 gives the whole variable domain EAGVAQSPRYKIIEKRQSVAFWCNPISGHATLYWYQQILGQGPKLLIQFQNNGVVDDSQLPKDRFSAERLKGVDSTLKIQPAKLEDSAVYLCASSPGATYGYTFGSGTRLTVV.

This clone was detected once. The chain has TRBV27 and TRBJ2-1; 10 nucleotides align to TRBD2. The CDR3 is 15 amino acids. CDR1 and CDR2 from the germline V gene are MNHEY and SMNVEV (reference sequence). V was clipped by 3 bases and J by 7 bases; unmatched bases: 6. The CDR3 DNA follows: TGTGCCAGCAGTTTTGAGCGGGGGGGCCGGAATGAGCAGTTCTTC. The encoded protein is CASSFERGGRNEQFF.

CDR3 coding DNA: TGTGCTAGTGGTTTGGCTCTACAGGGGAACACTGAAGCTTTCTTT. It translates to CASGLALQGNTEAFF. The V gene is TRBV12-5, the J gene TRBJ1-1, with TRBD1 as a possible D gene (6 bases). The germline gives CDR1 LGHNT, CDR2 FRNRAP. Trimming took 1 base from V and 1 from J, leaving 10 bases between them. This CDR3 region has 15 residues.

This chain connects TRBV19 to TRBJ2-5; 7 nucleotides match TRBD2. The CDR3 has 16 amino acids. V lost 1 base and J lost 0; bases outside the gene matches: 5. In germline, CDR1 is LNHDA, CDR2 SQIVND (reference sequence). The CDR3 DNA reads as TGTGCCAGTAGTATAGCCCCGCGGGGGTACCAAGAGACCCAGTACTTC. Amino acid sequence: CASSIAPRGYQETQYF.

The chain's CDR3 is CASSPEGGTGNTIYF. CDR3 in DNA: TGTGCCAGCAGCCCCGAAGGGGGTACTGGAAACACCATATATTTT. J is TRBJ1-3 and V is TRBV9; weak D call: TRBD1 (6 bases). V was cut by 4 bases and J by 2 bases, with 13 bases left in between. CDR1 and CDR2 (germline): SGDLS, YYNGEE. The CDR3 spans 15 residues. Full variable domain (outside the CDR3, taken from reference TRBV9 and TRBJ1-3): DSGVTQTPKHLITATGQRVTLRCSPRSGDLSVYWYQQSLDQGLQFLIQYYNGEERAKGNILERFSAQQFPDLHSELNLSSLELGDSALYFCASSPEGGTGNTIYFGEGSWLTVV.

About this clone itself: One end of the junction varies from germline; a read error may be responsible. The chain combines TRBV11-2 with TRBJ2-1; TRBD1 aligns across 9 bases. CDR3 length: 11 residues. The germline V gene encodes CDR1 SGHAT and CDR2 FQNNGV. CDR3 nucleotides: TGTGCCAGCACAGCCGGGACAGGGCTGATCTTC. Its translation is CASTAGTGLIF.

The V call is TRBV7-9, the J call TRBJ1-1; 7 bases align to TRBD1. The junction had 9 bases not matched to a gene; V was cut back by 5 bases and J by 0 bases. Germline V CDR1 and CDR2: SEHNR, FQNEAQ (reference sequence). This CDR3 region has 16 residues. In nucleotides, the CDR3 is TGTGCCAGCAGCCGAACAAGGGACAGTCTGAACACTGAAGCTTTCTTT. Amino acid sequence: CASSRTRDSLNTEAFF. Full variable domain (missing parts from reference TRBV7-9 and TRBJ1-1): DTGVSQNPRHKITKRGQNVTFRCDPISEHNRLYWYRQTLGQGPEFLTYFQNEAQLEKSRLLSDRFSAERPKGSFSTLEIQRTEQGDSAMYLCASSRTRDSLNTEAFFGQGTRLTVV.

V is TRBV4-2 and J is TRBJ2-1, with TRBD1 matching 7 bases. The junction had 3 bases not matched to a gene; V was cut back by 0 bases and J by 4 bases. The CDR3 is made up of 15 amino acids. CDR1 and CDR2 (germline): LGHNA, YNFKEQ. The CDR3 region has the DNA TGTGCCAGCAGCCAAGATCGACAGGGATACAATGAGCAGTTCTTC. Translated, it gives CASSQDRQGYNEQFF.

The chain couples TRBV19 to TRBJ2-7, with a possible D match to TRBD2 (6 bases). Germline V gene sequence: CDR1 LNHDA, CDR2 SQIVND (reference sequence). V was pared by 6 bases and J by 4 bases, with 10 bases between. The CDR3 contains 12 residues. The CDR3 here is CASRGLLYEQYF. DNA of the CDR3: TGTGCCAGTAGAGGACTATTATACGAGCAGTACTTC. Based on the CDR3 plus reference TRBV19 and TRBJ2-7, the full variable domain is DGGITQSPKYLFRKEGQNVTLSCEQNLNHDAMYWYRQDPGQGLRLIYYSQIVNDFQKGDIAEGYSVSREKKESFPLTVTSAQKNPTAFYLCASRGLLYEQYFGPGTRLTVT.

The gene calls are TRBV24-1 and TRBJ2-1; 10 bases agree with TRBD1. Germline V gene sequence: CDR1 KGHDR, CDR2 SFDVKD. The CDR3 loop spans 16 amino acids. Trimming at V came to 3 bases and at J to 4 bases, leaving 5 bases not matched to a gene. As DNA, the CDR3 is TGTGCCACCAGTGATCCTGGGACAGGGGATTACAATGAGCAGTTCTTC. Translating gives CATSDPGTGDYNEQFF.

The chain links TRBV2 to TRBJ1-2; D not resolved. V lost 2 bases to trimming and J lost 4 bases, with 5 bases between them. CDR1 and CDR2 from the germline V gene are SNHLY and FYNNEI. This CDR3 comprises 12 residues. The CDR3: CASSENSYGYTF. The CDR3 nucleotides read TGTGCCAGCAGTGAAAACAGCTATGGCTACACCTTC.

J is TRBJ2-2 and V is TRBV5-6; D is uncertain. Between the trimmed V and J ends, which lost 2 bases and 2 bases, there was a span of 10 bases. The CDR3 consists of 15 residues. Germline values: CDR1 SGHDT, CDR2 YYEEEE. As DNA, the CDR3 is TGTGCCAGCAGCTTCCTCTCCCTAAACACCGGGGAGCTGTTTTTT. It translates to CASSFLSLNTGELFF.

The J gene is TRBJ1-5, the V gene TRBV19, with D perhaps TRBD1 (6 bases). Germline V gene lookup returns CDR1 LNHDA and CDR2 SQIVND (reference sequence). Deletions cut 5 bases from V and 1 base from J, with 12 bases between. The CDR3 runs 15 residues. The CDR3 sequence: CASSPTGQSNQPQHF. Written as DNA, the CDR3 is TGTGCCAGTAGTCCAACCGGACAGAGCAATCAGCCCCAGCATTTT.

The J gene is TRBJ1-1, the V gene TRBV7-2; D may be TRBD1 (5 bases). Germline-derived CDR1 and CDR2 are SGHTA and FQGNSA. The V and J ends lost 4 bases and 2 bases respectively, with 8 bases between them. The CDR3 covers 13 residues. The CDR3, as DNA: TGTGCCAGCAGCTCAGGACACAACACTGAAGCTTTCTTT. It translates to CASSSGHNTEAFF.